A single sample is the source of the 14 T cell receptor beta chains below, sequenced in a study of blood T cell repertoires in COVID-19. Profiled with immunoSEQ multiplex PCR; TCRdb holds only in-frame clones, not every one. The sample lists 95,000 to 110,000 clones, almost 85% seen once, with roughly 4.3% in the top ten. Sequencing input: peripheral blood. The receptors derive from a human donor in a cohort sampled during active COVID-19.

For the CDR3, the DNA is TGTGCCAGCAGCTTAGGGGGCGCTGGCGTGTCACCCCTCCACTTT. Its protein is CASSLGGAGVSPLHF. This chain uses TRBV5-6 with TRBJ1-6; TRBD1 matches at 7 bases. Germline V gives CDR1 SGHDT, CDR2 YYEEEE. This CDR3 is 15 amino acids long. V lost 2 bases, J lost 10 bases, and 9 bases stayed unmatched.

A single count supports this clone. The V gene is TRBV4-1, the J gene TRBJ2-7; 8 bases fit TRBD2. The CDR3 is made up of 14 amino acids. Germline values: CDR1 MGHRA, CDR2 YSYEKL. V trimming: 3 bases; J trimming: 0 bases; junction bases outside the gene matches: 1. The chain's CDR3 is CASSQREDSYEQYF. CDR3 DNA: TGCGCCAGCAGCCAGCGGGAGGACTCCTACGAGCAGTACTTC.

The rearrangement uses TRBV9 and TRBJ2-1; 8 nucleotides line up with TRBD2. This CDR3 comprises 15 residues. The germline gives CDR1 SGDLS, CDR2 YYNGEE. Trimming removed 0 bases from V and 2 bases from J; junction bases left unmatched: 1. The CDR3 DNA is TGTGCCAGCAGCGTAGGAGCGGGAGCCTACAATGAGCAGTTCTTC. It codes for CASSVGAGAYNEQFF.

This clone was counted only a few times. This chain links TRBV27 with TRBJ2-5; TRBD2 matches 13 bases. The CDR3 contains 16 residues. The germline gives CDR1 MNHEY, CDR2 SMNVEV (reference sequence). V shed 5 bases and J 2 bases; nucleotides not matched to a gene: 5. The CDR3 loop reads CASSPLLAGGQETQYF. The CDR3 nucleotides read TGTGCCAGCAGTCCCCTACTAGCGGGAGGGCAAGAGACCCAGTACTTC.

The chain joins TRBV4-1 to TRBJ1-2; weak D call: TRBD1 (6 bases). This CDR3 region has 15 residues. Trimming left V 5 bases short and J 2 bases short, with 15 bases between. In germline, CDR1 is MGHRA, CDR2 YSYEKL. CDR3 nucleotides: TGCGCCAGCAGCTATCCGGACAGCCGGAACTATGGCTACACCTTC. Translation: CASSYPDSRNYGYTF.

The CDR3 protein is CASSSGLGRETQYF. CDR3 DNA sequence: TGCGCCAGCAGCTCCGGACTAGGACGGGAGACCCAGTACTTC. The chain uses TRBV4-3 and TRBJ2-5; 7 positions agree with TRBD2. With V trimmed by 5 bases and J by 5 bases, 8 bases remained unmatched. Germline V gives CDR1 LGHNA, CDR2 YSLEER. The CDR3 covers 14 residues.

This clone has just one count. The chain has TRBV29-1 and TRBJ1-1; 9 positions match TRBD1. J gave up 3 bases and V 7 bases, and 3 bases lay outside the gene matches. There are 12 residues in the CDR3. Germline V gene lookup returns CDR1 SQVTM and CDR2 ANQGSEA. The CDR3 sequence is CSGGQGDTEAFF. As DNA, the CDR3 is TGCAGCGGGGGACAGGGAGACACTGAAGCTTTCTTT.

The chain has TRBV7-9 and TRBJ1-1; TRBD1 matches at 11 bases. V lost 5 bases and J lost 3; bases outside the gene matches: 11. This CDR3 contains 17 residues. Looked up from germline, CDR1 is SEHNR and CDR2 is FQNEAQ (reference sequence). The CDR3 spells CASSEAGQGVGYTEAFF. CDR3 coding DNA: TGTGCCAGCAGCGAAGCGGGACAGGGGGTTGGGTACACTGAAGCTTTCTTT.

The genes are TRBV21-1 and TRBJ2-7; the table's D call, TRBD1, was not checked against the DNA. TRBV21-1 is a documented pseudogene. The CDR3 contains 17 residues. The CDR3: CASSIQYPGQGSYEQYV. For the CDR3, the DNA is TGTGCCAGCAGCATTCAGTATCCGGGACAGGGCTCCTACGAGCAGTACGTC.

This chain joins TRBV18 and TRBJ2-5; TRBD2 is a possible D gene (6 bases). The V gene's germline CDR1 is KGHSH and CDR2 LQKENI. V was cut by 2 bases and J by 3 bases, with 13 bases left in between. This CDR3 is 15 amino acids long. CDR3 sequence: CASSPAKGRKETQYF. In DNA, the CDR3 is TGTGCCAGCTCACCAGCCAAAGGGAGGAAAGAGACCCAGTACTTC.

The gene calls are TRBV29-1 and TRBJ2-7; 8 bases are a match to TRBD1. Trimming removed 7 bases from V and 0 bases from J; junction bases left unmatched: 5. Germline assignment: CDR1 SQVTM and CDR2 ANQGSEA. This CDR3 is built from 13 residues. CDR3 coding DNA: TGCAGCGCTTCGACAGGGGCCTCCTACGAGCAGTACTTC. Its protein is CSASTGASYEQYF.

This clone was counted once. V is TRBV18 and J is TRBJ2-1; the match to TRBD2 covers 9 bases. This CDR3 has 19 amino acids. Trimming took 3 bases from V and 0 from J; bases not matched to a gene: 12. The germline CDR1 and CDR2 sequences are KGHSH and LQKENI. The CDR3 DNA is TGTGCCAGCTCACCTGCACTAGCGGGTAAACTGAGCTCCTACAATGAGCAGTTCTTC. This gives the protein CASSPALAGKLSSYNEQFF.

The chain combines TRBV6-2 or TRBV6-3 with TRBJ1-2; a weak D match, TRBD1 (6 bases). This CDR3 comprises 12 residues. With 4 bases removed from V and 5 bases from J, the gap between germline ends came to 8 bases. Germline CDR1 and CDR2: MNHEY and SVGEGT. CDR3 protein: CASSFGQYGYTF. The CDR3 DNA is TGTGCCAGCAGTTTCGGACAGTATGGCTACACCTTC.

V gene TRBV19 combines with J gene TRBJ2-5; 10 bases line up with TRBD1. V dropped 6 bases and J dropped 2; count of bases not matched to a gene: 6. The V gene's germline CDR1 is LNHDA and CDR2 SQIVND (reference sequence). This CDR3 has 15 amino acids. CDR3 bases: TGTGCCAGTAGCCCCCGGACAGGGGGTCAAGAGACCCAGTACTTC. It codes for CASSPRTGGQETQYF. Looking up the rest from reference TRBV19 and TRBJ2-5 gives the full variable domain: DGGITQSPKYLFRKEGQNVTLSCEQNLNHDAMYWYRQDPGQGLRLIYYSQIVNDFQKGDIAEGYSVSREKKESFPLTVTSAQKNPTAFYLCASSPRTGGQETQYFGPGTRLLVL.